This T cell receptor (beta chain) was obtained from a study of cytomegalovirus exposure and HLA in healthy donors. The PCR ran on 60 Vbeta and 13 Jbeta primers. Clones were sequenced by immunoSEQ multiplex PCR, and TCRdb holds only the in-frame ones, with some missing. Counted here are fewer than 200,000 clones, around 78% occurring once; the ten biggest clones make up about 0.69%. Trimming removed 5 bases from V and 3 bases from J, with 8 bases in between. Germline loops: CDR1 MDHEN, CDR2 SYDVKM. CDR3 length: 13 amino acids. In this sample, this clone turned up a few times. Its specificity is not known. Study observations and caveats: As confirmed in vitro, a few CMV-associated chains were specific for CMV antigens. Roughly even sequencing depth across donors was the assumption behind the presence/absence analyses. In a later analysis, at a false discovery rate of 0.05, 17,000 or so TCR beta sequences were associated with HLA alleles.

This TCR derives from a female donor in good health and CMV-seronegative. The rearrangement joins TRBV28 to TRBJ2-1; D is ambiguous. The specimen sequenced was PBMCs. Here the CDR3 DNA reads TGTGCCAGCAGTCTAGGCCACTACAATGAGCAGTTCTTC. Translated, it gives CASSLGHYNEQFF.